Listed below are T cell receptor beta chains from one sample, sequenced in a study of blood T cell repertoires in COVID-19. TCRdb's copy holds only in-frame clones and misses some; the assay was immunoSEQ multiplex PCR. The sample has about 250,000 clones; around 88% are singletons. Specimen: peripheral blood. The source is a man at least 80 years old with acute or convalescent COVID-19. Both conserved end residues are part of each CDR3. The D gene is left open where the match is weak. Some rows mark clone size as missing; the rest say once, few, many or name a class of expanded clone.

-	TRBD1	TRBV3-1/TRBV3-2	TRBJ2-1	TGTGCCAGCAGCCAGGGACAGGGACGCTACAATGAGCAGTTCTTC	CASSQGQGRYNEQFF
-	-	TRBV28	TRBJ1-1	TGTGCCAGCAGCCCCGGGGGGGGATCTGCGAACACTGAAGCTTTCTTT	CASSPGGGSANTEAFF
-	-	TRBV27	TRBJ2-7	TGTGCCAGCAGTTTCGGCAGGTTCTACGAGCAGTACTTC	CASSFGRFYEQYF
-	-	TRBV7-9	TRBJ1-2	TGTGCCAGCAGCTTTAGCGGTTTTCAGGGTAGCTATGGCTACACCTTC	CASSFSGFQGSYGYTF
-	TRBD2	TRBV7-6	TRBJ2-2	TGTGCCAGCAGCTTAGTCGGGGGGATGAACACCGGGGAGCTGTTTTTT	CASSLVGGMNTGELFF
few	-	TRBV7-9	TRBJ1-2	TGTGCCAGCAGCTTAGACGGCTATGGCTACACCTTC	CASSLDGYGYTF
-	-	TRBV7-3	TRBJ1-1	TGTGCCAGCAGCTTCACGACAGTTATGAACACTGAAGCTTTCTTT	CASSFTTVMNTEAFF
-	TRBD1	TRBV24-1	TRBJ2-3	TGTGCCACCGGACAGGGGGCAGATACGCAGTATTTT	CATGQGADTQYF
once	TRBD2	TRBV6-2/TRBV6-3	TRBJ2-1	TGTGCCAGCAGTTATGGCGCGCGGGGGGCAGGTGAGCAGTTCTTC	CASSYGARGAGEQFF
once	TRBD1	TRBV29-1	TRBJ2-7	TGCAGCGTGAGGGACAGGGTCAACGAGCAGTACTTC	CSVRDRVNEQYF
-	-	TRBV19	TRBJ2-3	TGTGCCAGTAGTATCTCGGGGAGCACAGATACGCAGTATTTT	CASSISGSTDTQYF
-	TRBD1	TRBV18	TRBJ1-2	TGTGCCAGCTCACCAGTCCCGGCACAGGGGTTTGACTATGGCTACACCTTC	CASSPVPAQGFDYGYTF
-	-	TRBV3-1/TRBV3-2	TRBJ2-2	TGTGCCAGCAGCCAACGGTTCTCTTCGAACACCGGGGAGCTGTTTTTT	CASSQRFSSNTGELFF
-	TRBD1	TRBV7-9	TRBJ1-5	TGTGCCAGCAGCTTAGGGGGCGCAGGGGGGAATCAGCCCCAGCATTTT	CASSLGGAGGNQPQHF
-	-	TRBV11-3	TRBJ2-3	TGTGCCAGCAGCTCCCACCAGGGAACAGATACGCAGTATTTT	CASSSHQGTDTQYF
-	-	TRBV18	TRBJ1-6	TGTGCCAGCTCACCACCCTCCCATTTAGGGAGAGGGTCACCCCTCCACTTT	CASSPPSHLGRGSPLHF
-	TRBD2	TRBV27	TRBJ2-5	TGTGCCAGCAGTCAAAGGACTAGCGGGAGCTTAGGGCCGCTAAAAGAGACCCAGTACTTC	CASSQRTSGSLGPLKETQYF
-	TRBD2	TRBV7-2	TRBJ2-7	TGTGCCAGCAGCCCCCAGGCTCTCGGGGAGGGAGAGCAGTACTTC	CASSPQALGEGEQYF
-	-	TRBV4-2	TRBJ1-3	TGTGCCAGCAGCCCGGGCCTAGCAGGCAGCTCTGGAAACACCATATATTTT	CASSPGLAGSSGNTIYF
-	TRBD2	TRBV5-1	TRBJ2-7	TGCGCCAGCAGCTTGGGGACTAGCGGGCCCTACGAGCAGTACTTC	CASSLGTSGPYEQYF
-	TRBD1	TRBV12-5	TRBJ2-5	TGTGCTAGTTCCCCCGGGACAGGGACCTGGGAGACCCAGTACTTC	CASSPGTGTWETQYF
once	-	TRBV7-9	TRBJ2-2	TGTGCCAGCATCTATACGAACACCGGGGAGCTGTTTTTT	CASIYTNTGELFF
few	-	TRBV10-3	TRBJ2-7	TGTGCCATCAGTGAGATCTCTCTCCGAGCCTCCGCCTACGAGCAGTACTTC	CAISEISLRASAYEQYF
-	-	TRBV7-2	TRBJ2-7	TGTGCCAGCAGCTTAATTACTAGCAGTTACGAGCAGTACTTC	CASSLITSSYEQYF
-	TRBD1	TRBV6-5	TRBJ1-2	TGTGCCAGCTCCCCGACAGGGGACTATGGCTACACCTTC	CASSPTGDYGYTF
once	-	TRBV28	TRBJ1-6	TGTGCCAGCAGTGTCAGGGATTCACCCCTCCACTTT	CASSVRDSPLHF
-	TRBD2	TRBV5-1	TRBJ2-1	TGCGCCAGCAGCGTTGTGGGACTAGCGGGAGGCCCGAGCTCCTACAATGAGCAGTTCTTC	CASSVVGLAGGPSSYNEQFF
few	TRBD1	TRBV30	TRBJ1-2	TGTGCCTGGTCAAGAGGGACAGGGGGTAACACCTTC	CAWSRGTGGNTF
-	TRBD1	TRBV6-6	TRBJ2-1	TGTGCCAGCAGTCGAGGGCCGGTCGGGACAGGGGGCTTGAGCTCCTACAATGAGCAGTTCTTC	CASSRGPVGTGGLSSYNEQFF
-	TRBD1	TRBV28	TRBJ2-7	TGTGCCAGCGGTAGAGGGGGCGAACTGTACGAGCAGTACTTC	CASGRGGELYEQYF
-	-	TRBV18	TRBJ2-5	TGTGCCAGCTCACCGGGGACACCCCAAGAGACCCAGTACTTC	CASSPGTPQETQYF
few	-	TRBV7-2	TRBJ2-7	TGTGCCAGCAGCTTAAGGACAGCTACTTCCGAGCAGTACTTC	CASSLRTATSEQYF